These 15 T cell receptor beta chains were all obtained from the same sample, sequenced in a study of cytomegalovirus exposure and HLA in healthy donors. PCR was performed using 60 Vbeta and 13 Jbeta primers. TCRdb's table, derived via immunoSEQ multiplex PCR, lists solely in-frame clones and lacks some. The top ten clones hold over 4% of a sample with 100,000 to 150,000 clones, around 73% of them seen once. The sequenced sample was PBMCs. The receptors were gathered from a man aged 55 to 70 in good health and CMV-seropositive.

This sequence joins TRBV5-1 and TRBJ2-4; 8 nucleotides line up with TRBD1. CDR3 length: 17 residues. CDR1 SGHRS and CDR2 YFSETQ come from the germline V gene. With 3 bases clipped from V and 1 base from J, the junction kept 9 bases outside the gene matches. As DNA, the CDR3 is TGCGCCAGCAGCTATGGTGGCCAGGGGGCGGCCAAAAACATTCAGTACTTC. Its protein is CASSYGGQGAAKNIQYF.

The sample holds a few counts of this clone. Distinct nucleotide sequences in the sample also encode this CDR3. J is TRBJ1-4 and V is TRBV6-6, with D possibly being TRBD1 (5 bases). Looked up from germline, CDR1 is MNHNY and CDR2 is SVGAGI (reference sequence). The CDR3 loop spans 15 amino acids. The ends were cut back, 0 bases at V and 8 bases at J, with 13 bases in the middle. The CDR3 is CASSYSKGGGEKLFF. The CDR3 DNA is TGTGCCAGCAGTTACTCGAAAGGTGGGGGGGAAAAACTGTTTTTT.

The rearrangement links TRBV11-3 to TRBJ2-3, with a tentative D call TRBD1 (6 bases). Per germline, CDR1 SGHNT and CDR2 YENEEA. CDR3 length: 13 residues. V was trimmed by 3 bases and J by 6 bases, leaving 10 bases between them. The chain's CDR3 is CASSFSTGDTQYF. CDR3 in DNA: TGTGCCAGCAGCTTTTCTACAGGGGATACGCAGTATTTT.

The chain carries TRBV10-3 and TRBJ2-7, with D maybe TRBD2 (5 bases). The CDR3 runs to 12 residues. V lost 9 bases, J lost 3 bases, and 12 bases lay in between. Germline V CDR1 and CDR2: ENHRY, SYGVKD. The CDR3 region is CAIRTHIYEQYF. The CDR3 DNA reads TGTGCCATTAGGACTCACATCTACGAGCAGTACTTC.

This rearrangement joins TRBV10-3 to TRBJ2-5, with 9 bases lining up with TRBD2. Germline CDR1 ENHRY, CDR2 SYGVKD. With 3 bases clipped from V and 0 bases from J, the junction kept 8 bases outside the gene matches. There are 17 residues in the CDR3. CDR3 nucleotides: TGTGCCATCAGTGACGTTCTAGCGGGGACTTACCAAGAGACCCAGTACTTC. Translation gives CAISDVLAGTYQETQYF.

This clone showed up just a few times. The chain carries TRBV28 and TRBJ1-3, with D tentatively TRBD1 (5 bases). Germline V lookup: CDR1 MDHEN, CDR2 SYDVKM. V was shortened by 7 bases and J by 1 base, with 14 bases between the two germline ends. The CDR3 length is 15 residues. CDR3 bases: TGTGCCAGCACCTCTGGAGGGACGTCTGGAAACACCATATATTTT. Protein: CASTSGGTSGNTIYF.

V gene TRBV19 combines with J gene TRBJ1-1; 7 positions agree with TRBD1. Trimming removed 8 bases from V and 1 base from J; junction bases left unmatched: 7. Germline loops: CDR1 LNHDA, CDR2 SQIVND (reference sequence). This CDR3 region has 14 residues. The CDR3 coding sequence is TGTGCCAGTCTCCGGGGACAGCAGAACACTGAAGCTTTCTTT. Its protein is CASLRGQQNTEAFF.

V gene TRBV5-1 combines with J gene TRBJ2-3; D may be TRBD2 (5 bases). CDR3 length equals 15 residues. Trimming shortened V by 0 bases and J by 5 bases, and 13 bases separated the two germline ends. In germline, CDR1 is SGHRS, CDR2 YFSETQ. The CDR3 spells CASSLGLKAGDTQYF. CDR3 DNA: TGCGCCAGCAGCTTGGGCTTGAAGGCGGGAGATACGCAGTATTTT.

As DNA, the CDR3 is TGCGCCAGCAGCCAAGAGCAGGGAGGCACCTACGAGCAGTACTTC. It codes for CASSQEQGGTYEQYF. V and J are TRBV4-1 and TRBJ2-7; weak D call: TRBD2 (6 bases). This CDR3 is built from 15 residues. Between the trimmed V and J ends, which lost 0 bases and 2 bases, there was a span of 11 bases. From germline, CDR1 is MGHRA and CDR2 YSYEKL.

The CDR3 protein is CASSPGQIYGYTF. Written as DNA, the CDR3 is TGTGCCAGCAGCCCGGGACAGATCTATGGCTACACCTTC. V is TRBV7-2 and J is TRBJ1-2; 7 nucleotides align to TRBD1. CDR3 length equals 13 residues. V lost 5 bases to trimming and J lost 4 bases; unmatched junction nucleotides: 4. The V gene's germline CDR1 is SGHTA and CDR2 FQGNSA.

The rearrangement joins TRBV5-4 to TRBJ2-2; 12 nucleotides match TRBD1. With V trimmed by 4 bases and J by 4 bases, 5 bases remained unmatched. In germline, CDR1 is SGHNT, CDR2 YYREEE (reference sequence). CDR3 length: 16 residues. CDR3 protein: CASSEGTGGLTGELFF. The CDR3 DNA sequence: TGTGCCAGCAGCGAAGGGACAGGGGGCCTCACCGGGGAGCTGTTTTTT.

This clone occurred a few times. The chain has TRBV28 and TRBJ2-7, with TRBD1 as a possible D gene (5 bases). The CDR3 contains 16 residues. The V and J ends lost 4 bases and 0 bases respectively, with 16 bases between them. CDR1 and CDR2 (germline): MDHEN, SYDVKM. This CDR3 is CASSSPSGHLSYEQYF. The CDR3 DNA sequence: TGTGCCAGCAGTTCCCCGTCTGGACACCTCTCCTACGAGCAGTACTTC.

The J gene is TRBJ2-1, the V gene TRBV28; 9 bases agree with TRBD2. V lost 2 bases to trimming and J lost 4 bases; unmatched junction nucleotides: 0. CDR3 length: 14 residues. Per germline, CDR1 MDHEN and CDR2 SYDVKM. The CDR3 DNA reads TGTGCCAGCAGTTTAGCGGGGGGGTACAATGAGCAGTTCTTC. This encodes CASSLAGGYNEQFF.

V and J are TRBV9 and TRBJ1-1; D might be TRBD1 (5 bases). V lost 4 bases and J 10 bases, leaving 23 bases between the germline ends. CDR3 length: 15 amino acids. Germline V gene sequence: CDR1 SGDLS, CDR2 YYNGEE. CDR3 sequence: CASSPLQGMARGAFF. CDR3 DNA: TGTGCCAGCAGCCCCCTCCAGGGTATGGCGCGTGGAGCTTTCTTT.

This clone was found once. The J gene is TRBJ2-7, the V gene TRBV30; 8 nucleotides match TRBD1. The CDR3 covers 15 residues. The germline V gene encodes CDR1 GTSNPN and CDR2 SVGIG (reference sequence). Trimming cost V 3 bases and J 3 bases; bases outside gene matches: 10. Here the CDR3 reads CAWSTVRGLSYEQYF. The CDR3 DNA reads as TGTGCCTGGAGCACCGTCAGGGGGCTTAGCTACGAGCAGTACTTC.